Following are 23 T cell receptor beta chains from one sample sequenced in a study of blood T cell repertoires in COVID-19. Data came from immunoSEQ multiplex PCR; TCRdb stores just in-frame clones and leaves some out. The sample contains roughly 33,000 clones, about 89% of which appear only once. Specimen: peripheral blood. The receptors shown here come from a man aged 80 or over with active COVID-19.

The rearrangement uses TRBV28 and TRBJ2-5; 7 positions agree with TRBD2. This CDR3 is built from 14 residues. Germline loops: CDR1 MDHEN, CDR2 SYDVKM. V dropped 6 bases and J dropped 4; count of bases not matched to a gene: 8. The CDR3 here is CASRSGGEGETQYF. The CDR3 coding sequence is TGTGCCAGCAGGTCGGGGGGAGAGGGAGAGACCCAGTACTTC. The variable domain in full, completed from reference TRBV28 and TRBJ2-5, reads DVKVTQSSRYLVKRTGEKVFLECVQDMDHENMFWYRQDPGLGLRLIYFSYDVKMKEKGDIPEGYSVSREKKERFSLILESASTNQTSMYLCASRSGGEGETQYFGPGTRLLVL.

The chain is built from TRBV30 and TRBJ1-2; 9 nucleotides match TRBD1. V lost 5 bases to trimming and J lost 4 bases; unmatched junction nucleotides: 14. The CDR3 has 16 residues. The germline V gene encodes CDR1 GTSNPN and CDR2 SVGIG (reference sequence). The CDR3 region has the DNA TGTGCCTGGTCTCCTAACAGGGGGCGAGGAAGCTATGGCTACACCTTC. Encoded protein: CAWSPNRGRGSYGYTF.

V usage is TRBV9 and J usage is TRBJ2-5, with 11 bases that match TRBD1. This CDR3 is 15 amino acids long. The germline V gene encodes CDR1 SGDLS and CDR2 YYNGEE. Trimming took 4 bases from V and 5 from J; bases not matched to a gene: 7. In DNA form, the CDR3 reads TGTGCCAGCAGCCCCCGGACAGGGGGCTGGGAGACCCAGTACTTC. Protein: CASSPRTGGWETQYF.

The rearrangement links TRBV7-6 to TRBJ2-3; a weak D match, TRBD1 (6 bases). Between the trimmed V and J ends, which lost 4 bases and 3 bases, there was a span of 20 bases. Germline loops: CDR1 SGHVS, CDR2 FNYEAQ. The CDR3 loop spans 17 amino acids. CDR3 sequence: CASSSTRGTPATDTQYF. Written as DNA, the CDR3 is TGTGCCAGCAGCTCTACTAGGGGGACCCCAGCAACAGATACGCAGTATTTT.

The chain recombines TRBV27 with TRBJ1-6, with D tentatively TRBD1 (6 bases). The CDR3 spans 15 residues. From germline, CDR1 is MNHEY and CDR2 SMNVEV (reference sequence). Trimming pared 6 bases from V and 7 bases from J, leaving 16 bases between. The DNA for the CDR3 is TGTGCCAGCAGGTCACAGGGAGCGGGAAATTCACCCCTCCACTTT. It encodes CASRSQGAGNSPLHF.

This clone was counted a single time. The chain recombines TRBV9 with TRBJ2-1; tentative D call: TRBD2 (6 bases). The V gene's germline CDR1 is SGDLS and CDR2 YYNGEE. The V gene lost 4 bases and the J gene lost 6 bases, with 14 bases spanning the gap. This CDR3 has 14 amino acids. The CDR3 reads CASSSRDWANEQFF. As DNA, the CDR3 is TGTGCCAGCAGCTCACGGGACTGGGCCAATGAGCAGTTCTTC. Combining the CDR3 with reference TRBV9 and TRBJ2-1 gives the whole variable domain DSGVTQTPKHLITATGQRVTLRCSPRSGDLSVYWYQQSLDQGLQFLIQYYNGEERAKGNILERFSAQQFPDLHSELNLSSLELGDSALYFCASSSRDWANEQFFGPGTRLTVL.

The sample holds one count of this clone. The chain couples TRBV18 to TRBJ2-5; 7 nucleotides line up with TRBD1. Germline assignment: CDR1 KGHSH and CDR2 LQKENI. V lost 2 bases to trimming and J lost 3 bases; unmatched junction nucleotides: 12. CDR3 length equals 17 residues. Here the CDR3 reads CASSPTIYKDRKETQYF. The CDR3 nucleotides are TGTGCCAGCTCACCAACCATATATAAGGACAGGAAAGAGACCCAGTACTTC.

This chain's CDR3 is CASSSQGGGTEAFF. The CDR3 DNA sequence: TGTGCCAGCAGCTCACAGGGGGGGGGAACTGAAGCTTTCTTT. This chain joins TRBV7-2 and TRBJ1-1; 8 nucleotides align to TRBD1. V dropped 4 bases and J dropped 5; count of bases not matched to a gene: 6. The CDR3 consists of 14 residues. Germline V gene data show CDR1 as SGHTA and CDR2 as FQGNSA.

The rearrangement links TRBV6-5 to TRBJ1-2; D gene uncertain. The CDR3 extends over 13 amino acids. Trimming removed 2 bases at V and 4 bases at J, with 8 bases between. Germline V gene lookup returns CDR1 MNHEY and CDR2 SVGAGI. DNA of the CDR3: TGTGCCAGCAGTTACGATTCGGGCTATGGCTACACCTTC. This translates into CASSYDSGYGYTF.

V is TRBV5-1 and J is TRBJ1-4, with D tentatively TRBD1 (6 bases). Per the germline V gene, CDR1 is SGHRS and CDR2 is YFSETQ. Trimming shortened V by 4 bases and J by 8 bases, and 12 bases separated the two germline ends. This CDR3 has 13 residues. The CDR3 sequence is CASSPGTSEKLFF. The CDR3 region has the DNA TGCGCCAGCAGCCCCGGGACATCCGAAAAACTGTTTTTT.

This clone has a single count. The chain carries TRBV6-5 and TRBJ2-3; maybe TRBD1 (6 bases). The CDR3 is made up of 15 amino acids. Trimming took off 5 bases at V and 1 base at J, with 13 bases between the two ends. CDR1 is MNHEY, CDR2 SVGAGI, per germline. The CDR3 is CASSSRDTRTDTQYF. The DNA of the CDR3 is TGTGCCAGCAGTAGCCGGGACACGCGCACAGATACGCAGTATTTT.

This chain links TRBV3-1 (or the pseudogene TRBV3-2) with TRBJ2-3; possibly TRBD1 for D (6 bases). The CDR3 has 15 amino acids. Trimming stripped 8 bases from V and 6 bases from J, with 21 bases between. Germline values: CDR1 LGHDT, CDR2 YNNKEL (reference sequence). The CDR3 here is CASGSGGGRGDTQYF. As DNA, the CDR3 is TGTGCCAGCGGGTCTGGGGGCGGAAGGGGGGATACGCAGTATTTT.

This clone appeared a few times. The chain carries TRBV28 and TRBJ1-4; 7 bases are shared with TRBD1. Germline V gene sequence: CDR1 MDHEN, CDR2 SYDVKM. CDR3 length equals 12 residues. Losses at the gene ends were 3 bases for V and 8 bases for J; bases not matched to a gene: 0. Written as DNA, the CDR3 is TGTGCCAGCAGTTTGGACAGGGAAAAACTGTTTTTT. It specifies CASSLDREKLFF.

The V call is TRBV5-1, the J call TRBJ2-3, with 14 nucleotides matching TRBD2. CDR1 is SGHRS, CDR2 YFSETQ, per germline. V shed 0 bases, J shed 3 bases, and the junction held 3 bases outside the gene matches. The CDR3 has 17 residues. CDR3 bases: TGCGCCAGCAGCTTGGGAGGGACTAGCGGGAGAACAGATACGCAGTATTTT. It is translated as CASSLGGTSGRTDTQYF.

CDR3 bases: TGTGCCAGCAGCTTAGCGTTAGGGGGACAGGGGACCCAGTACTTC. It translates to CASSLALGGQGTQYF. The rearrangement uses TRBV7-2 and TRBJ2-5, with 9 bases lining up with TRBD1. CDR3 length: 15 residues. Germline V gene data show CDR1 as SGHTA and CDR2 as FQGNSA. The V gene end was trimmed by 0 bases and the J gene end by 7 bases; junction bases not matched to a gene: 6.

The rearrangement links TRBV28 to TRBJ2-3, with D perhaps matching TRBD2 (6 bases). Per germline, CDR1 MDHEN and CDR2 SYDVKM. Between the trimmed V and J ends, which lost 2 bases and 5 bases, there was a span of 14 bases. The CDR3 is 15 amino acids. As DNA, the CDR3 is TGTGCCAGCAGTTTAGGGAGCGGGCGTGTAGATACGCAGTATTTT. This gives the protein CASSLGSGRVDTQYF.

J is TRBJ2-3 and V is TRBV7-9, with D maybe TRBD2 (6 bases). The CDR3 contains 16 residues. V gave up 2 bases and J gave up 3 bases, with 15 bases separating them. Germline CDR1 is SEHNR and CDR2 is FQNEAQ (reference sequence). The CDR3: CASSLLPVGGTDTQYF. The DNA of the CDR3 is TGTGCCAGCAGCTTACTTCCGGTCGGGGGAACAGATACGCAGTATTTT.

V is TRBV4-3 and J is TRBJ2-3; no clear D. The CDR3 length is 15 residues. Trimming pared 2 bases from V and 2 bases from J, leaving 11 bases between. Germline V lookup: CDR1 LGHNA, CDR2 YSLEER. The CDR3, as DNA: TGCGCCAGCAGCCAAAACGGTGGTTACACAGATACGCAGTATTTT. Its translation: CASSQNGGYTDTQYF.

CDR3 in amino acids: CASSLQGATGTEAFF. CDR3 nucleotides: TGTGCCAGCAGCTTACAGGGGGCGACGGGCACTGAAGCTTTCTTT. The chain links TRBV7-9 to TRBJ1-1; 8 nucleotides align to TRBD1. The germline V gene has CDR1 SEHNR and CDR2 FQNEAQ (reference sequence). V dropped 2 bases and J dropped 4; count of bases not matched to a gene: 6. The CDR3 covers 15 residues.

This clone occurred a few times. The gene calls are TRBV27 and TRBJ2-5; no definite D call. Trimming pared 3 bases from V and 2 bases from J, leaving 10 bases between. This CDR3 has 14 residues. Germline V gives CDR1 MNHEY, CDR2 SMNVEV (reference sequence). The CDR3 bases are TGTGCCAGCAGTTTCGACACCTTGCAAGAGACCCAGTACTTC. It is translated as CASSFDTLQETQYF.

This clone was picked up one time. The CDR3 here is CASSPSSGLVGEQYF. The CDR3 DNA is TGTGCCAGCAGCCCCTCCTCCGGACTAGTAGGCGAGCAGTACTTC. The gene calls are TRBV3-1 (or the pseudogene TRBV3-2) and TRBJ2-7; TRBD2 aligns across 7 bases. Trimming cost V 4 bases and J 6 bases; bases outside gene matches: 12. The CDR3 spans 15 residues. From germline, CDR1 is LGHDT and CDR2 YNNKEL (reference sequence).

The chain employs TRBV24-1 and TRBJ2-1; D possibly corresponds to TRBD2 (5 bases). This CDR3 has 13 residues. The V gene's germline CDR1 is KGHDR and CDR2 SFDVKD. Trimming left V 4 bases short and J 11 bases short, with 14 bases between. The CDR3 sequence: CATSDSAEVKQFF. The CDR3 DNA sequence: TGTGCCACCAGTGACTCAGCGGAGGTTAAGCAGTTCTTC.

CDR3 coding DNA: TGTGCCAGCTCACCACCGCAGACTTACACTGAAGCTTTCTTT. Its translation is CASSPPQTYTEAFF. This rearrangement joins TRBV18 to TRBJ1-1; D ambiguous. The CDR3 covers 14 residues. V lost 0 bases, J lost 3 bases, and 8 bases lay in between. Germline values: CDR1 KGHSH, CDR2 LQKENI.